This TCR beta chain was obtained from a study of shared clonotypes between healthy human individuals (dated by TCRdb to the early 2020s). The study in broad terms: A couple of women and a few men aged 18 to 49 years were included in the cohort. For each donor, CD4 naive and CD4 memory were each given three plates, CD8 naive was given two plates, and CD8 memory was given one plate. To estimate repertoire size and how much clonotypes are shared between individuals, the study performed deep sequencing of blood TCR repertoires from about five healthy adults. To increase sequencing depth and limit assay-specific biases, TCR repertoire library preparation and sequencing were carried out by different laboratories using diverse techniques. Between about 0.85 and 8.9 billion PBMCs per donor were obtained by leukapheresis. Summary of the overall study and its limitations: Rarefaction of sorted-subset datasets indicated incomplete sequencing despite the large sequencing depth. Naive subsets generally had larger estimated clonotype richness than memory subsets did. When a few donors were compared, the shared fraction of clonotypes was around 5% for naive CD4, about 4% for naive CD8, roughly 2.5% for memory CD4, and 0.35% to 0.5% for memory CD8. The genetic and exposure-history diversity represented was limited by the small number of donors. Clonotypes shared by all four sorted-subset donors showed higher generation probabilities than non-shared clonotypes. Sampling was limited to blood, and TCR repertoires in tissue likely differ from TCR repertoires in blood. Pairwise subsampling led to the expectation that sequencing depth would affect the degree of clonotype sharing among donors.

The donors were healthy, HIV-negative adults with no recently reported acute infections or vaccinations. Every donor was a Caucasian adult residing in Nashville, Tennessee, USA. CD4+ T cells were enriched by magnetic negative selection, after which naive cells were positively selected on CD45RA and the negative fraction was taken as the memory subset. After blood collection by leukapheresis, PBMCs were isolated using Ficoll-Histopaque density gradient centrifugation and then cryopreserved in the vapor phase of liquid nitrogen. Purity and quantity of every magnetically sorted T cell population were checked by analytical flow cytometry. From each sorted fraction, genomic DNA was isolated and quantified by UV absorbance on a Nanodrop 2000c. This clone has a single count. The specificity of this receptor is unknown. Base qualities were left out, and no much larger clone turns up one base away. TCR CDR3 regions were amplified from genomic DNA by multiplex PCR using the deep immunoSEQ assay. For each cell subset, the extracted genomic DNA was distributed evenly across all wells of several immunoSEQ 96-well plates, and each plate served as one replicate. For sorted subsets, around 0.2 ug of genomic DNA, equivalent to 30,000 or so T cell genomes, went into each replicate PCR. Purified libraries were measured with a Qubit 3.0 fluorometer, size-checked on a Bioanalyzer 2100, and measured again with the KAPA Library Quantification kit. Every immunoSEQ 96-well plate was sequenced on a dedicated single-read 150-cycle Illumina NextSeq 550 flow cell. On the authors' methods: Because the immunoSEQ output held only junctional sequences and lacked quality scores, the filtering could not match the filtering applied to full-length reads. To assign V/J genes and CDR3, sequences were annotated using PyIR, a Python wrapper for IgBLAST v1.9, with IMGT germline references. Reads with weak V/J assignments (E-value above 1e-6), missing CDR3, stop codons, out-of-frame junctions, or ambiguous translated residues were removed. V3J clonotypes were defined by identical inferred V gene, J gene, and CDR3 amino acid sequence. Percentage overlap between repertoires was computed as shared unique clonotypes divided by the size of the smaller repertoire. Three approaches were used to assess repertoire richness: RTK rarefaction, the Chao1 estimator, and Recon v2.1 estimates of unobserved clonotypes. Generation probabilities were computed with OLGA for all TCRbeta clonotypes obtained by the gDNA method from four donors. TCRdb obtained this table from immuneACCESS and retained in-frame rearrangements with V and J assigned. These tables miss some clones; where compared with another copy, unresolved V genes account for less than half of the shortfall, and the remainder is unexplained. V and J calls and clone size are given by that table; D and trimming were obtained from the DNA. Recorded for this sample are approximately 1.5 million clones; 97% to 99% of them occurred a single time. Around 0.33% of the sample lies in the top ten.

From the germline V gene (reference sequence), CDR1 is SEHNR and CDR2 is FQNEAQ. V is clipped by 8 bases and J by 2 bases, and the sequence between their germline boundaries is 13 bases long. The cysteine opens and the phenylalanine closes a CDR3 of 14 amino acids. CDR3 DNA is the only sequence kept; it has 42 bases, read in frame from the first base. The receptor comes from a young man in good health. The V and J segments used are TRBV7-9 and TRBJ2-1; a tentative D call is TRBD2 (6 bases match). Specimen: naive CD4+ T cells sorted from blood. This specimen's cell subset or site label, interpreted: CD45RA+ positively selected. The CDR3 amino acid sequence is: CASDRGDAYNEQFF. At the DNA level, the sequence is TGTGCCAGCGACCGCGGGGACGCCTACAATGAGCAGTTCTTC.